Shown below are 9 T cell receptor beta chains from a single sample sequenced in a study of Graves' ophthalmopathy and Graves' hyperthyroidism. The sequenced template was RNA, covering the TCR beta CDR3 region. Investigators did first-round RT-PCR with HTBI primers, then second-round multiplex PCR. TCRdb re-called the multiplex PCR reads through MiXCR, storing one row per CDR3 protein. The sample lists roughly 500,000 distinct CDR3 sequences, approximately 15% occurring once. Sequenced: blood. Receptor source: a woman younger than 45 with Graves' ophthalmopathy.

This clonotype appeared many times. This chain joins TRBV7-8 and TRBJ1-1; weak D call: TRBD1 (6 bases). Germline CDR1 reads SGHVS; CDR2 reads FQNEAQ. The V gene lost 1 base and the J gene lost 4 bases, with 13 bases spanning the gap. This CDR3 has 15 residues. The CDR3 DNA follows: TGTGCCAGCAGCTTAGACGGGGGGCGGGTCACTGAAGCTTTCTTT. Amino acid sequence: CASSLDGGRVTEAFF.

The chain couples TRBV5-6 to TRBJ1-2; D is unclear. V gave up 1 base and J gave up 4 bases, with 20 bases separating them. The CDR3 length is 17 residues. CDR1 is SGHDT and CDR2 is YYEEEE in the germline V gene. The CDR3 nucleotides read TGTGCCAGCAGCTTGCTGAAATTCGGGCAGAGGAGCTATGGCTACACCTTC. Encoded protein: CASSLLKFGQRSYGYTF.

This clonotype was observed at least ten times. An end of the junction does not agree with germline; a read error may underlie this. The chain couples TRBV7-9 to TRBJ1-5; the D is unclear. Germline assignment: CDR1 SEHNR and CDR2 FQNEAQ (reference sequence). This CDR3 is built from 13 residues. Written as DNA, the CDR3 is TGTGCCAGCAGCTTAGGGGGAAATCGGCCCCAGCATTTT. Its protein is CASSLGGNRPQHF.

This clonotype has at least ten counts. The rearrangement joins TRBV6-1 to TRBJ2-7; no clear D. CDR1 is MNHNS, CDR2 SASEGT, per germline. The CDR3 spans 15 residues. Trimming pared 7 bases from V and 0 bases from J, leaving 16 bases between. CDR3 protein: CASTPIFSSSYEQYF. DNA of the CDR3: TGTGCCAGCACCCCCATATTTTCAAGCTCCTACGAGCAGTACTTC.

The chain combines TRBV4-1 with TRBJ2-7; unclear D gene. V was shortened by 1 base and J by 2 bases, with 9 bases between the two germline ends. Germline V lookup: CDR1 MGHRA, CDR2 YSYEKL. The CDR3 length is 14 residues. This chain's CDR3 is CASSQVASTYEQYF. CDR3 nucleotide sequence: TGCGCCAGCAGCCAAGTTGCATCGACCTACGAGCAGTACTTC.

This clonotype has ten or more counts. No conserved phenylalanine or tryptophan ends this CDR3, so it is likely a read error. The rearrangement links TRBV28 to TRBJ2-5; 14 bases match TRBD2. CDR3 length equals 18 residues. The J segment lost 4 bases and the V segment lost 3 bases, leaving 10 bases of the junction unmatched. Germline V gene data show CDR1 as MDHEN and CDR2 as SYDVKM. The CDR3 loop is CASSFGSGLAGERETQYL. The CDR3 DNA sequence: TGTGCCAGCAGTTTCGGTTCGGGACTAGCGGGAGAACGAGAGACCCAGTACCTC.

The V call is TRBV27, the J call TRBJ2-1; TRBD1 or TRBD2 may be the D gene (6 bases each). Per germline, CDR1 MNHEY and CDR2 SMNVEV (reference sequence). The CDR3 runs 16 residues. Trimming removed 5 bases at V and 1 base at J, with 15 bases between. In DNA form, the CDR3 reads TGTGCCAGCAGTCCCCTCGGGGGCCCGTCCTACAATGAGCAGTTCTTC. This codes for CASSPLGGPSYNEQFF.

This clonotype showed up many times. The germline gene is not matched at one end of the junction; a read error may be the cause. This chain's CDR3 is CASSASTRELFF. The DNA for the CDR3 is TGTGCCAGCAGTGCCTCCACCCGGGAGCTGTTTTTT. J is TRBJ2-2 and V is TRBV25-1; no clear D. CDR1 is MGHDK, CDR2 SYGVNS, per germline. The CDR3 loop spans 12 amino acids.

This clonotype turned up a few times. V gene TRBV5-4 combines with J gene TRBJ2-7; D is undetermined. This CDR3 has 16 residues. Germline-derived CDR1 and CDR2 are SGHNT and YYREEE (reference sequence). The V and J ends lost 3 bases and 2 bases respectively, with 18 bases between them. Here the CDR3 reads CASSSGRGLGTYEQYF. The CDR3 DNA reads TGTGCCAGCAGCTCGGGTCGAGGTCTGGGGACCTACGAGCAGTACTTC. Drawing the rest from reference TRBV5-4 and TRBJ2-7, the complete variable domain is ETGVTQSPTHLIKTRGQQVTLRCSSQSGHNTVSWYQQALGQGPQFIFQYYREEENGRGNFPPRFSGLQFPNYSSELNVNALELDDSALYLCASSSGRGLGTYEQYFGPGTRLTVT.